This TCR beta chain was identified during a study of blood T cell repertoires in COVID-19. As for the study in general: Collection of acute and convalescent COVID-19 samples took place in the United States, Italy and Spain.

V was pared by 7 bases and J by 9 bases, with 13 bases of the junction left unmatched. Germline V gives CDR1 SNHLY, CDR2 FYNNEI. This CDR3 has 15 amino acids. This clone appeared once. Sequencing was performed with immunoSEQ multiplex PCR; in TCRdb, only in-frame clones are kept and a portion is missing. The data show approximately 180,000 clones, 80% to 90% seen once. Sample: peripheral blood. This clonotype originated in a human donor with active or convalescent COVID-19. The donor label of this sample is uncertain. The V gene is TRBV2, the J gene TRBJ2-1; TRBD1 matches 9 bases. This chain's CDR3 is CASKVETGGWGEQFF. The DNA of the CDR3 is TGTGCCAGCAAGGTGGAGACAGGGGGGTGGGGTGAGCAGTTCTTC. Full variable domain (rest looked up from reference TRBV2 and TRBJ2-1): EPEVTQTPSHQVTQMGQEVILRCVPISNHLYFYWYRQILGQKVEFLVSFYNNEISEKSEIFDDQFSVERPDGSNFTLKIRSTKLEDSAMYFCASKVETGGWGEQFFGPGTRLTVL.